One and the same sample provided the 14 T cell receptor beta chains below, sequenced in a study of radiation and T cells in renal cell carcinoma. Produced via immunoSEQ multiplex PCR; TCRdb's table is partial and in-frame only. Seen here are around 80,000 clones, around 76% observed once, and the top ten hold roughly 6%. Time point: blood 2 weeks post-SBRT. The treatment: 15 Gy SBRT to primary tumor, nephrectomy 4 weeks later. The sequences come from blood, collected from a patient whose treatment included radiotherapy and nephrectomy. Every receptor here comes from a man in his 60s with renal cell carcinoma.

The chain joins TRBV7-9 to TRBJ1-5; D is unresolved. CDR3 size: 13 residues. The V gene's germline CDR1 is SEHNR and CDR2 FQNEAQ (reference sequence). Trimming stripped 5 bases from V and 11 bases from J, with 16 bases between. Here the CDR3 reads CASSLNHAGAQHF. CDR3 nucleotides: TGTGCCAGCAGCCTTAATCATGCAGGAGCCCAGCATTTT.

V gene TRBV19 combines with J gene TRBJ2-1; perhaps D is TRBD1 or TRBD2 (5 bases each). Germline CDR1 reads LNHDA; CDR2 reads SQIVND (reference sequence). This CDR3 has 15 amino acids. The V end lost 3 bases, the J end lost 7 bases, and 16 bases lay between the germline ends. For the CDR3, the DNA is TGTGCCAGTAGTATGTGGGCAGGGAGAAGGAATGAGCAGTTCTTC. This encodes CASSMWAGRRNEQFF.

This clone was detected a few times. V is TRBV7-9 and J is TRBJ1-5; D gene uncertain. V lost 8 bases to trimming and J lost 4 bases, with 9 bases between them. CDR1 is SEHNR and CDR2 is FQNEAQ in the germline V gene (reference sequence). CDR3 length: 12 residues. The CDR3 is CASCDTNQPQHF. The DNA of the CDR3 is TGTGCCAGCTGTGACACGAATCAGCCCCAGCATTTT.

V is TRBV19 and J is TRBJ2-5, with 15 bases matching TRBD2. Germline loops: CDR1 LNHDA, CDR2 SQIVND (reference sequence). CDR3 length: 16 residues. J was trimmed by 2 bases and V by 4 bases; bases with no gene match: 2. CDR3 loop: CASSTGLAGGQETQYF. Here the CDR3 DNA reads TGTGCCAGTAGTACAGGACTAGCGGGAGGGCAAGAGACCCAGTACTTC.

The chain joins TRBV7-6 to TRBJ1-1; 9 bases fit TRBD1. This CDR3 comprises 16 residues. V trimming: 4 bases; J trimming: 7 bases; junction bases outside the gene matches: 13. Germline assignment: CDR1 SGHVS and CDR2 FNYEAQ. DNA of the CDR3: TGTGCCAGCAGCTCATACAGGGGGCGGGGGTTGGGTGAAGCTTTCTTT. Residues: CASSSYRGRGLGEAFF.

The J gene is TRBJ2-5, the V gene TRBV28; TRBD2 agrees at 12 bases. V dropped 5 bases and J dropped 4; count of bases not matched to a gene: 5. Germline CDR1 MDHEN, CDR2 SYDVKM. CDR3 size: 15 residues. This CDR3 reads CASSIPGLAGETQYF. CDR3 nucleotides: TGTGCCAGCAGTATACCGGGACTAGCGGGAGAGACCCAGTACTTC. The whole variable domain, remainder taken from reference TRBV28 and TRBJ2-5, is DVKVTQSSRYLVKRTGEKVFLECVQDMDHENMFWYRQDPGLGLRLIYFSYDVKMKEKGDIPEGYSVSREKKERFSLILESASTNQTSMYLCASSIPGLAGETQYFGPGTRLLVL.

The chain has TRBV5-1 and TRBJ2-2; D tentatively reads TRBD1 or TRBD2 (5 bases each). This CDR3 is built from 15 residues. V dropped 9 bases and J dropped 2 bases, with 17 bases sitting between them. Germline V CDR1 and CDR2: SGHRS, YFSETQ. CDR3 loop: CATTAGAVNTGELFF. The CDR3 coding sequence is TGCGCCACTACCGCCGGGGCAGTCAACACCGGGGAGCTGTTTTTT.

As DNA, the CDR3 is TGTGCCAGCTTCGCGGTGGGCGTGGAGACCCAGTACTTC. Translating it yields CASFAVGVETQYF. The chain has TRBV28 and TRBJ2-5, with no clear D. Per germline, CDR1 MDHEN and CDR2 SYDVKM. Deletions cut 8 bases from V and 5 bases from J, with 15 bases between. CDR3 size: 13 residues.

This chain links TRBV19 with TRBJ2-3; possible D gene TRBD2, 7 bases. Trimming left V 3 bases short and J 4 bases short, with 11 bases between. The CDR3 is 14 amino acids. From germline, CDR1 is LNHDA and CDR2 SQIVND (reference sequence). The CDR3 coding sequence is TGTGCCAGTAGTATCGGGGGGCTGGCAGATACGCAGTATTTT. It specifies CASSIGGLADTQYF.

In its sample, this clone was seen a few times. The rearrangement uses TRBV28 and TRBJ2-5; D possibly corresponds to TRBD2 (7 bases). Trimming left V 7 bases short and J 2 bases short, with 11 bases between. The CDR3 extends over 13 amino acids. Germline lookup yields CDR1 MDHEN and CDR2 SYDVKM. CDR3 nucleotide sequence: TGTGCCAGCAAAGGGGGGGCACAAGAGACCCAGTACTTC. Protein product: CASKGGAQETQYF.

The chain uses TRBV5-5 and TRBJ2-1; 7 bases align to TRBD2. J lost 5 bases, V lost 4 bases, and 6 bases had no gene match. CDR1 and CDR2 (germline): SGHKS, YYEKEE (reference sequence). The CDR3 consists of 14 residues. CDR3 amino acids: CASSETGRNNEQFF. DNA for the CDR3: TGTGCCAGCAGCGAGACCGGGAGGAACAATGAGCAGTTCTTC.

This clone was detected only once. The chain carries TRBV7-2 and TRBJ2-1; the D is unclear. V was shortened by 1 base and J by 5 bases, with 6 bases between the two germline ends. This CDR3 region has 13 residues. CDR1 is SGHTA, CDR2 FQGNSA, per germline. The CDR3 protein is CASSLGVHNEQFF. Written as DNA, the CDR3 is TGTGCCAGCAGCTTAGGGGTACACAATGAGCAGTTCTTC. Supplemented by reference TRBV7-2 and TRBJ2-1, the full variable domain reads GAGVSQSPSNKVTEKGKDVELRCDPISGHTALYWYRQSLGQGLEFLIYFQGNSAPDKSGLPSDRFSAERTGGSVSTLTIQRTQQEDSAVYLCASSLGVHNEQFFGPGTRLTVL.

The chain is built from TRBV10-2 and TRBJ1-5, with D tentatively TRBD1 (6 bases). The germline V and J ends were trimmed by 0 bases and 7 bases, with 13 bases remaining between them. This CDR3 contains 15 residues. Germline-derived CDR1 and CDR2 are WSHSY and SAAADI. Here the CDR3 DNA reads TGCGCCAGCAGTGAGTCTAGGGGGTTAGGCCAGCCCCAGCATTTT. Protein product: CASSESRGLGQPQHF.

This rearrangement joins TRBV5-1 to TRBJ1-4; weak D call: TRBD1 (6 bases). The CDR3 is 14 residues long. Trimming took 4 bases from V and 8 from J, leaving 15 bases between them. Germline V CDR1 and CDR2: SGHRS, YFSETQ. Written as DNA, the CDR3 is TGCGCCAGCAGCGAAGGGGGGAGGGGCGAAAAACTGTTTTTT. This gives the protein CASSEGGRGEKLFF.